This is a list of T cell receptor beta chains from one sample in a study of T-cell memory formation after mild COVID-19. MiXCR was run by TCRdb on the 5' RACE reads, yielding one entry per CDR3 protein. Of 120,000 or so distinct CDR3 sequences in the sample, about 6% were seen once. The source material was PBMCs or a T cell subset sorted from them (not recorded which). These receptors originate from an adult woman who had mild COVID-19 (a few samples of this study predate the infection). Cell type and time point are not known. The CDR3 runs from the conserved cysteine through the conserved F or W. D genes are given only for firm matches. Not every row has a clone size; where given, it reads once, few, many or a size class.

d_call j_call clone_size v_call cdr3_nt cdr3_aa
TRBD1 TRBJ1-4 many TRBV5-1 TGCGCCAGCAGCGCGGGACAGGGCTTGTCTGAAAAACTGTTTTTT CASSAGQGLSEKLFF
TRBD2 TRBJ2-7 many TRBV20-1 TGCAGTGCCAAGGGACTAGACCGCTACGAGCAGTACTTC CSAKGLDRYEQYF
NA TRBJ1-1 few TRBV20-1 TGCAGTGCTAGAGTCCGGGACAAAGCTTTCTTT CSARVRDKAFF
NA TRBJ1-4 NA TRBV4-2 TGTGCCAGCAGCCAAGAAGGGAAAGGTGAAAAACTGTTTTTT CASSQEGKGEKLFF
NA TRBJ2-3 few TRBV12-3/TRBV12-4 TGTGCCAGCAGTTTCGACAGGCCCGGCACAGATACGCAGTATTTT CASSFDRPGTDTQYF
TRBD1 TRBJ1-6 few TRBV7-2 TGTGCCAGCAGCCCAGACGCAGGGGGCGGTGGGTCACCCCTCCACTTT CASSPDAGGGGSPLHF
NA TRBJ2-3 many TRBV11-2 TGTGCCAGCAGCTTTCCGGGGGCCACAGATACGCAGTATTTT CASSFPGATDTQYF
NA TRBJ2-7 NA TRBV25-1 TGTGCCAGCAGTGAATCAGGGATGTACGAGCAGTACTTC CASSESGMYEQYF
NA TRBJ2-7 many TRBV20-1 TGCAGTGCTAGTGACTACGAGCAGTACTTC CSASDYEQYF
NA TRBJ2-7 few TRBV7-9 TGTGCCAGCAGCCTGACGACCGGGCGCGAGCAGTACTTC CASSLTTGREQYF
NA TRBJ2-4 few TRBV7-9 TGTGCCAGCAGCTTGGAGACCCCCGCAAACATTCAGTACTTC CASSLETPANIQYF
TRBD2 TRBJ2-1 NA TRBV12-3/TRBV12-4 TGTGCCAGCAGTGGACTAGCCGTGAATGAGCAGTTCTTC CASSGLAVNEQFF